Below, 15 T cell receptor beta chains from the same sample are listed, as sequenced in a study of cytomegalovirus exposure and HLA in healthy donors. Both 60 Vbeta primers and 13 Jbeta primers went into the PCR. Assay used: immunoSEQ multiplex PCR; TCRdb lists only in-frame clones, some missing. The data show about 140,000 clones, 73% seen once. Sequences were obtained from PBMCs. The receptors shown here come from a human donor in good health.

This chain links TRBV11-1 with TRBJ2-1, with 9 bases aligning to TRBD1. This CDR3 region has 15 residues. The germline gives CDR1 SGHAT, CDR2 FQDESV (reference sequence). After removal of 5 bases from V and 8 bases from J, the junction contained 10 bases not matched to a gene. The CDR3 region has the DNA TGTGCCAGCAGCGTAGGGACAGGGTCTGGTGATGAGCAGTTCTTC. Amino acid sequence: CASSVGTGSGDEQFF.

The rearrangement links TRBV30 to TRBJ1-1, with no clear D. V lost 4 bases, J lost 5 bases, and 17 bases lay in between. The CDR3 length is 14 residues. Germline loops: CDR1 GTSNPN, CDR2 SVGIG (reference sequence). CDR3 DNA sequence: TGTGCCTGGACCCATGGGCAGGCTGGGACTGAAGCTTTCTTT. This codes for CAWTHGQAGTEAFF.

The sample holds a few counts of this clone. The V gene is TRBV23-1, the J gene TRBJ2-1, with D maybe TRBD2 (6 bases). TRBV23-1 is treated as an ORF (open reading frame) with a function not yet certain. CDR3 length equals 18 residues. The V gene lost 1 base and the J gene lost 8 bases, with 24 bases spanning the gap. The DNA for the CDR3 is TGCGCCAGCAGTCAATGGAAGGAGAGGGAGGACTACCCCGATGAGCAGTTCTTC. Translated, it gives CASSQWKEREDYPDEQFF.

The chain combines TRBV5-1 with TRBJ1-4; 8 bases agree with TRBD1. This CDR3 has 16 residues. Germline loops: CDR1 SGHRS, CDR2 YFSETQ. Unmatched junction bases numbered 9, after V lost 4 bases and J lost 4 bases. CDR3 protein: CASSTSRGRDNEKLFF. CDR3 nucleotide sequence: TGCGCCAGCAGCACCTCCAGGGGGCGGGATAATGAAAAACTGTTTTTT.

The chain couples TRBV29-1 to TRBJ2-1; D possibly matches TRBD1 or TRBD2 (9 bases each). The length of the CDR3 is 19 residues. Deletions cut 5 bases from V and 4 bases from J, with 30 bases between. The V gene's germline CDR1 is SQVTM and CDR2 ANQGSEA. CDR3 sequence: CSVPDVGQGRTSVYNEQFF. CDR3 bases: TGCAGCGTTCCCGACGTTGGACAGGGGAGGACTAGCGTTTACAATGAGCAGTTCTTC.

Only a few counts were recorded for this clone. This chain joins TRBV27 and TRBJ2-3, with TRBD1 as a possible D gene (7 bases). V lost 5 bases, J lost 3 bases, and 15 bases lay in between. In germline, CDR1 is MNHEY, CDR2 SMNVEV (reference sequence). CDR3 length equals 15 residues. The CDR3 nucleotides read TGTGCCAGCAGTCTCACAGGGGACTCGACAGATACGCAGTATTTT. Translated, it gives CASSLTGDSTDTQYF.

The chain has TRBV5-6 and TRBJ2-1; 12 nucleotides line up with TRBD2. The CDR3 is 16 amino acids. V gave up 5 bases and J gave up 0 bases; unmatched junction bases: 3. CDR1 and CDR2 from the germline V gene are SGHDT and YYEEEE. The CDR3 loop is CASRASGGASYNEQFF. CDR3 coding DNA: TGTGCCAGCAGGGCTAGCGGGGGGGCCTCCTACAATGAGCAGTTCTTC. The variable domain in full, completed from reference TRBV5-6 and TRBJ2-1, reads DAGVTQSPTHLIKTRGQQVTLRCSPKSGHDTVSWYQQALGQGPQFIFQYYEEEERQRGNFPDRFSGHQFPNYSSELNVNALLLGDSALYLCASRASGGASYNEQFFGPGTRLTVL.

The chain has TRBV27 and TRBJ2-1; 9 bases align to TRBD2. The CDR3 spans 15 residues. V lost 2 bases to trimming and J lost 9 bases; unmatched junction nucleotides: 8. Germline CDR1 and CDR2: MNHEY and SMNVEV (reference sequence). As DNA, the CDR3 is TGTGCCAGCAGTTTAGTACAGCGGGGGGTCGTTGAGCAGTTCTTC. Its protein product is CASSLVQRGVVEQFF.

The J gene is TRBJ2-6, the V gene TRBV27; 12 bases match TRBD1. The CDR3 is 17 amino acids. Germline V lookup: CDR1 MNHEY, CDR2 SMNVEV (reference sequence). J lost 2 bases, V lost 5 bases, and 4 bases had no gene match. CDR3 loop: CASSRGTGGAGANVLTF. For the CDR3, the DNA is TGTGCCAGCAGTCGGGGGACAGGGGGCGCTGGGGCCAACGTCCTGACTTTC.

A few counts support this clone. The chain carries TRBV5-1 and TRBJ2-5; D not certain. The V end lost 0 bases, the J end lost 5 bases, and 14 bases lay between the germline ends. The length of the CDR3 is 15 residues. The germline V gene has CDR1 SGHRS and CDR2 YFSETQ. The CDR3 DNA reads TGCGCCAGCAGCTTGGACAGCCCCTTGTGGGAGACCCAGTACTTC. Its translation: CASSLDSPLWETQYF.

The gene calls are TRBV14 and TRBJ2-5, with D maybe TRBD2 (6 bases). CDR1 and CDR2 from the germline V gene are SGHDN and FVKESK. The CDR3 has 14 residues. V lost 1 base and J lost 5, with 11 bases in between. The CDR3 nucleotides are TGTGCCAGCAGCCAAGGTCTAGCGTACGAGACCCAGTACTTC. This codes for CASSQGLAYETQYF.

This clone occurred a few times. The rearrangement uses TRBV9 and TRBJ1-1; D remains ambiguous. CDR3 length equals 13 residues. The germline gives CDR1 SGDLS, CDR2 YYNGEE. Trimming removed 4 bases from V and 0 bases from J, with 7 bases in between. Here the CDR3 DNA reads TGTGCCAGCAGCAAAATTATGAACACTGAAGCTTTCTTT. Amino acid sequence: CASSKIMNTEAFF.

This clone was detected a few times. The V gene is TRBV2, the J gene TRBJ1-1; perhaps TRBD1 as D (6 bases). The CDR3 runs 12 residues. V was trimmed by 11 bases and J by 9 bases, leaving 19 bases between them. From germline, CDR1 is SNHLY and CDR2 FYNNEI. The CDR3 DNA is TGTGCCCGAAGAGGGGTTCAGGGGCAAGCTTTCTTT. Translation: CARRGVQGQAFF.

This sequence joins TRBV6-6 and TRBJ1-4; TRBD1 matches 7 bases. Trimming at V came to 2 bases and at J to 7 bases, leaving 7 bases not matched to a gene. This CDR3 region has 15 residues. CDR1 and CDR2 from the germline V gene are MNHNY and SVGAGI (reference sequence). In nucleotides, the CDR3 is TGTGCCAGCAGTTACCCGGGCGACAGGGTTGAAAAACTGTTTTTT. This gives the protein CASSYPGDRVEKLFF.

J is TRBJ2-7 and V is TRBV9, with D uncertain. Per the germline V gene, CDR1 is SGDLS and CDR2 is YYNGEE. The CDR3 contains 12 residues. V was cut by 5 bases and J by 6 bases, with 12 bases left in between. CDR3 nucleotide sequence: TGTGCCAGCAGTCGGGTTGAGAGCGAGCAGTACTTC. Translated: CASSRVESEQYF.